The clone carrying this T cell receptor beta chain was observed many times. As yet, its antigen is unknown. TCRdb processed the multiplex PCR reads anew with MiXCR; each CDR3 protein has one entry. In the table there are some 140,000 distinct CDR3 sequences, approximately 21% of which are singletons. The sample comes from a study of breast tumors, draining lymph nodes, adjacent tissues. General study points: Tumor T cell lymph node origin was a supported hypothesis, not proven. Tumors had less TCR diversity than lymph nodes, more than nontumor tissue. Most tumor T cells seemingly derive from lymph node, then expand in tumor.

Axillary draining lymph nodes of breast cancer patients supplied the node samples. V shed 5 bases and J shed 5 bases, with 6 bases lying between them. The CDR3 sequence is 11 residues long. CDR1 is SGHVS, CDR2 FNYEAQ, per germline. The source of this sequence is a female donor with breast cancer. Some clones in this sample may be carry-over from other donors' samples. The sequenced sample was axillary lymph node tissue. This sequence joins TRBV7-6 and TRBJ2-5; D is undetermined. CDR3 sequence reads: CASSTRETQYF. CDR3 nucleotide sequence: TGTGCCAGCAGCACCAGGGAGACCCAGTACTTC.